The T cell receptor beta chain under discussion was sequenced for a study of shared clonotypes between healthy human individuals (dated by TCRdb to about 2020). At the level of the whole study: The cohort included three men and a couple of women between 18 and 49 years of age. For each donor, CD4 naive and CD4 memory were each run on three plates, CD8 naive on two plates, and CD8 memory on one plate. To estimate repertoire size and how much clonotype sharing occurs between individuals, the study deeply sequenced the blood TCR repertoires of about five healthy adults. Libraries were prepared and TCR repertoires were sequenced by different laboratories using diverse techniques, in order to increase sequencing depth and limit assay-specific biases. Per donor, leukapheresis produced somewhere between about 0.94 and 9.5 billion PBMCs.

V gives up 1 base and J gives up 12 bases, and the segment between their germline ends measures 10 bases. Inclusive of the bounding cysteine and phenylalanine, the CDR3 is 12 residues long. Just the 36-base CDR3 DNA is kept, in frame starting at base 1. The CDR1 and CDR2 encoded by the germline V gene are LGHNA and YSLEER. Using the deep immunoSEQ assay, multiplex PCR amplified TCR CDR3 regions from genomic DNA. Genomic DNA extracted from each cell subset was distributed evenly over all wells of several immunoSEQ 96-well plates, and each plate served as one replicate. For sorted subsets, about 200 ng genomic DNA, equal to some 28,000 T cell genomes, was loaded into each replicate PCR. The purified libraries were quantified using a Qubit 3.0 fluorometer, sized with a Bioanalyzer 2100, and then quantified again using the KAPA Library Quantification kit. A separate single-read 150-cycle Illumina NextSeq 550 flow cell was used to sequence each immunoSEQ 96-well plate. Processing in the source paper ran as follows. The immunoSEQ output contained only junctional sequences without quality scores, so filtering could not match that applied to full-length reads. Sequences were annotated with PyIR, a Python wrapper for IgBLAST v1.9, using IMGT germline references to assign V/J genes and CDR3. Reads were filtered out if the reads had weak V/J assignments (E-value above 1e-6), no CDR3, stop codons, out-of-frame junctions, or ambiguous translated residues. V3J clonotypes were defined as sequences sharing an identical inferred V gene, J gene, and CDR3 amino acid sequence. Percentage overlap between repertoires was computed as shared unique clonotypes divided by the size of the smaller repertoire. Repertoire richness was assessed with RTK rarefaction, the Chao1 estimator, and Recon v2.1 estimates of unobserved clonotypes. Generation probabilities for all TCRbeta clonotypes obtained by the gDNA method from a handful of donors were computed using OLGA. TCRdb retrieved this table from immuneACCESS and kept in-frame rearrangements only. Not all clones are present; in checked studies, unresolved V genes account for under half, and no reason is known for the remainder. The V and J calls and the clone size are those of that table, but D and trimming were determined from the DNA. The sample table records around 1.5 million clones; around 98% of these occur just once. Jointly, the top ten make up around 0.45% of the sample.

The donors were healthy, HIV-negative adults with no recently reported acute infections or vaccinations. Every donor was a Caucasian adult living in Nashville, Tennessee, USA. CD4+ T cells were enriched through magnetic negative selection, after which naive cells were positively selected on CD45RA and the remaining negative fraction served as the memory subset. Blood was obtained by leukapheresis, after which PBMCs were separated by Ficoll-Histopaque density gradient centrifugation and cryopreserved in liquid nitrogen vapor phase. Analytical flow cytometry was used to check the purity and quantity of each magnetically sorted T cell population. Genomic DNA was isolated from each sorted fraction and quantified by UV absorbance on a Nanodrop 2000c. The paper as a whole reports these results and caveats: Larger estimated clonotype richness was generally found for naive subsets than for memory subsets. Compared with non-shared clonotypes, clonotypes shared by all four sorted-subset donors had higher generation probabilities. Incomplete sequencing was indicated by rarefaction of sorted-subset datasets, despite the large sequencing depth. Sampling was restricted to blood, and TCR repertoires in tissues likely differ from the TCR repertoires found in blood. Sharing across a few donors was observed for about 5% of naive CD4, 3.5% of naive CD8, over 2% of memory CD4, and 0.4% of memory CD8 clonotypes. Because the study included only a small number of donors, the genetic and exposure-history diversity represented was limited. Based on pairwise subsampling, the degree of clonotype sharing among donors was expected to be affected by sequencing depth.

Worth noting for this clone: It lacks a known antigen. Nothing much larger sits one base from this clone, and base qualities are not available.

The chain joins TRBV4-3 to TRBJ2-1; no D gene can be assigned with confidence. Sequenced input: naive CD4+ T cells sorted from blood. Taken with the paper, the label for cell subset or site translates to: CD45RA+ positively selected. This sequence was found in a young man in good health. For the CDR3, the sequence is CASSQVGSPQFF. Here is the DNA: TGCGCCAGCAGCCAAGTGGGTAGCCCGCAGTTCTTC.